The source of this T cell receptor beta chain is a study of T cell repertoires in cytomegalovirus infection. Study-level information: CMV infection and matching HLA type were both indicated by public TCR beta signatures.

As regards this clonotype: Its antigen is not identified.

This CDR3 is 12 amino acids long. V lost 5 bases, J lost 6 bases, and 11 bases lay in between. CDR1 and CDR2 from the germline V gene are SEHNR and FQNEAQ (reference sequence). Whole-study findings and limits: Within the response measured ex vivo, HLA-C-restricted CMV-specific TCR beta clonotypes were dominant.

TCRdb used MiXCR to reprocess the reads, holding one entry per CDR3 protein. This sample has about 740,000 distinct CDR3 sequences, with approximately 40% found just once. The specimen was PBMCs. This TCR derives from a human donor in good health (CMV status not recorded). Some clones in this sample may be carry-over from other donors' samples. The chain joins TRBV7-9 to TRBJ2-7; perhaps TRBD2 as D (5 bases). The CDR3 protein is CASSISGIEQYF. The CDR3 bases are TGTGCCAGCAGCATCTCGGGGATCGAGCAGTACTTC.